The present entry profiles one T cell receptor beta chain with its context. Using immunoSEQ multiplex PCR, the repertoire was profiled, and TCRdb retains in-frame clones only, with some absent. This sample has 250,000 to 350,000 clones, with approximately 86% found just once. Germline CDR1 is MDHEN and CDR2 is SYDVKM. This CDR3 region has 15 residues. V was pared by 3 bases and J by 4 bases, with 15 bases between. This sample was included in a study of blood T cell repertoires in COVID-19. Input material: peripheral blood. This clonotype originated in a woman aged 25 to 39 who had recovered from COVID-19. The chain joins TRBV28 to TRBJ1-2; the D gene is possibly TRBD1 (5 bases). The CDR3 here is CASSLPSDTIYGYTF. DNA of the CDR3: TGTGCCAGCAGTTTGCCTTCGGACACTATCTATGGCTACACCTTC.